The 26 T cell receptor beta chains in this list originate from one sample, sequenced in a study of control samples from healthy donors and cancer patients. Assay used: immunoSEQ multiplex PCR; TCRdb lists only in-frame clones, some missing. The sample has around 110,000 clones, more than 75% seen once. Sequencing was performed on blood. The receptors were gathered from a woman in her seventies in good health.

The chain carries TRBV18 and TRBJ2-3, with TRBD1 identical over 11 bases. Germline V gene data show CDR1 as KGHSH and CDR2 as LQKENI. V dropped 3 bases and J dropped 4; count of bases not matched to a gene: 0. The CDR3 length is 14 residues. The CDR3 DNA follows: TGTGCCAGCTCACCGGGACAGGGGGCAGATACGCAGTATTTT. Protein product: CASSPGQGADTQYF.

Comments on this clone: A read error may account for a junction end that differs from germline. J is TRBJ1-4 and V is TRBV4-1; 8 bases match TRBD1. Germline-derived CDR1 and CDR2 are MGHRA and YSYEKL. This CDR3 has 15 amino acids. CDR3 in amino acids: CASSQARGRVLKTVF. The CDR3 nucleotides are TGCGCCAGCAGCCAAGCCAGGGGGCGCGTATTAAAAACTGTTTTT.

This clone was observed a single time. This sequence joins TRBV9 and TRBJ2-1; tentatively, D is TRBD1 or TRBD2 (6 bases each). V lost 4 bases to trimming and J lost 9 bases, with 20 bases between them. The CDR3 is 15 amino acids. Germline V CDR1 and CDR2: SGDLS, YYNGEE. CDR3 loop: CASSPSGASVPEQFF. CDR3 sequence (DNA): TGTGCCAGCAGCCCCTCGGGGGCTAGCGTACCTGAGCAGTTCTTC.

The V gene is TRBV14, the J gene TRBJ1-4; D gene unclear. The germline CDR1 and CDR2 sequences are SGHDN and FVKESK. The V end was cut by 1 base, the J end by 7 bases, with 7 bases between. This CDR3 comprises 13 residues. The CDR3 protein is CASSQGVGEKLFF. CDR3 DNA sequence: TGTGCCAGCAGCCAAGGAGTGGGTGAAAAACTGTTTTTT. Supplemented by reference TRBV14 and TRBJ1-4, the full variable domain reads EAGVTQFPSHSVIEKGQTVTLRCDPISGHDNLYWYRRVMGKEIKFLLHFVKESKQDESGMPNNRFLAERTGGTYSTLKVQPAELEDSGVYFCASSQGVGEKLFFGSGTQLSVL.

This clone has only one observation. The V gene is TRBV7-9, the J gene TRBJ1-1; TRBD1 matches 8 bases. After removal of 4 bases from V and 3 bases from J, the junction contained 13 bases not matched to a gene. The germline V gene encodes CDR1 SEHNR and CDR2 FQNEAQ (reference sequence). The CDR3 covers 17 residues. The CDR3 coding sequence is TGTGCCAGCAGCTCGGCCAGGGGGCGGGAGGGAGACACTGAAGCTTTCTTT. Its protein is CASSSARGREGDTEAFF.

The chain joins TRBV5-4 to TRBJ1-4; D remains unclear. The CDR3 spans 15 residues. Germline values: CDR1 SGHNT, CDR2 YYREEE (reference sequence). Trimming took off 4 bases at V and 3 bases at J, with 13 bases between the two ends. CDR3 in amino acids: CASSPSPDSNEKLFF. CDR3 nucleotides: TGTGCCAGCAGCCCGTCCCCTGATTCTAATGAAAAACTGTTTTTT.

Only one count was recorded for this clone. The chain carries TRBV9 and TRBJ2-1; D gene ambiguous. Looked up from germline, CDR1 is SGDLS and CDR2 is YYNGEE. This CDR3 is built from 15 residues. V lost 0 bases to trimming and J lost 9 bases, with 16 bases between them. The CDR3 spells CASSVDVGLNREQFF. In DNA, the CDR3 is TGTGCCAGCAGCGTAGACGTAGGTCTGAACCGTGAGCAGTTCTTC.

The V call is TRBV6-5, the J call TRBJ1-1; no firm D call. The V gene's germline CDR1 is MNHEY and CDR2 SVGAGI. The CDR3 runs to 15 residues. Trimming took off 0 bases at V and 4 bases at J, with 12 bases between the two ends. The CDR3 sequence is CASSYSTSWGTEAFF. Here the CDR3 DNA reads TGTGCCAGCAGTTACTCGACGAGCTGGGGCACTGAAGCTTTCTTT.

The gene calls are TRBV4-3 and TRBJ1-3; D is undetermined. This CDR3 has 16 residues. Germline assignment: CDR1 LGHNA and CDR2 YSLEER. Between the trimmed V and J ends, which lost 2 bases and 0 bases, there was a span of 11 bases. This chain's CDR3 is CASSQQATRSGNTIYF. CDR3 DNA sequence: TGCGCCAGCAGCCAACAGGCCACTCGCTCTGGAAACACCATATATTTT.

The CDR3 loop is CASSLRSEGNTIYF. CDR3 nucleotides: TGTGCCAGCAGCTTGAGGTCAGAAGGAAACACCATATATTTT. This chain uses TRBV5-4 with TRBJ1-3, with no clear D. CDR1 is SGHNT, CDR2 YYREEE, per germline (reference sequence). The V and J ends lost 1 base and 4 bases respectively, with 9 bases between them. The CDR3 is 14 residues long.

J is TRBJ2-7 and V is TRBV4-3, with 10 bases lining up with TRBD1. V was clipped by 4 bases and J by 7 bases; unmatched bases: 7. This CDR3 comprises 14 residues. The germline CDR1 and CDR2 sequences are LGHNA and YSLEER. CDR3 residues: CASSPRQGAGEQYF. CDR3 DNA sequence: TGCGCCAGCAGCCCGAGACAGGGGGCAGGGGAGCAGTACTTC.

This clone was seen just once. J is TRBJ2-7 and V is TRBV5-1; TRBD1 matches at 7 bases. V was pared by 4 bases and J by 1 base, with 5 bases of the junction left unmatched. Germline lookup yields CDR1 SGHRS and CDR2 YFSETQ. The CDR3 has 14 amino acids. The CDR3 bases are TGCGCCAGCAGCAGGGTGACAGGGTCCTACGAGCAGTACTTC. Its translation is CASSRVTGSYEQYF.

The rearrangement joins TRBV5-1 to TRBJ2-7; D gene uncertain. V shed 0 bases and J shed 6 bases, with 16 bases lying between them. The germline gives CDR1 SGHRS, CDR2 YFSETQ. There are 15 residues in the CDR3. DNA for the CDR3: TGCGCCAGCAGCTTGGTGCCAGGTGCCATGGGCGAGCAGTACTTC. It yields the protein CASSLVPGAMGEQYF.

The chain combines TRBV9 with TRBJ2-1; TRBD2 might be the D (6 bases). CDR3 length: 16 residues. V was pared by 0 bases and J by 15 bases, with 25 bases between. CDR1 and CDR2 (germline): SGDLS, YYNGEE. The CDR3 loop is CASSVGPLQAGQEGFF. As DNA, the CDR3 is TGTGCCAGCAGCGTAGGCCCCCTCCAAGCCGGGCAGGAGGGGTTCTTC.

CDR3 coding DNA: TGTGCCACCAGCAGAGATCGGAGACAAGACTACAATGAGCAGTTCTTC. Translated, it gives CATSRDRRQDYNEQFF. The chain carries TRBV15 and TRBJ2-1; the D is unclear. The CDR3 extends over 16 amino acids. V lost 0 bases, J lost 3 bases, and 12 bases lay in between. Germline V gives CDR1 LNHNV, CDR2 YYDKDF (reference sequence).

The genes are TRBV5-5 and TRBJ1-1; D gene ambiguous. V lost 1 base to trimming and J lost 0 bases, with 7 bases between them. The CDR3 covers 14 residues. In germline, CDR1 is SGHKS, CDR2 YYEKEE (reference sequence). CDR3 residues: CASSLLGMNTEAFF. The CDR3 region has the DNA TGTGCCAGCAGCTTGTTGGGGATGAACACTGAAGCTTTCTTT.

The CDR3 loop is CASGAVNEKLFF. The CDR3, as DNA: TGTGCCAGCGGCGCGGTCAATGAAAAACTGTTTTTT. The chain is built from TRBV3-1 (or the pseudogene TRBV3-2) and TRBJ1-4; D is unclear. The germline V gene has CDR1 LGHDT and CDR2 YNNKEL (reference sequence). CDR3 length: 12 amino acids. With 8 bases removed from V and 5 bases from J, the gap between germline ends came to 9 bases.

The rearrangement uses TRBV7-6 and TRBJ1-5, with 10 bases that match TRBD1. From germline, CDR1 is SGHVS and CDR2 FNYEAQ. The CDR3 totals 15 residues. V shed 5 bases, J shed 6 bases, and the junction held 7 bases outside the gene matches. CDR3 region: CASSRERTGGQPQHF. CDR3 in DNA: TGTGCCAGCAGCCGAGAACGGACAGGGGGTCAGCCCCAGCATTTT.

J is TRBJ2-7 and V is TRBV19, with D possibly TRBD2 on 5 matching bases. The CDR3 totals 14 residues. The V end was cut by 4 bases, the J end by 6 bases, with 16 bases between. Germline V CDR1 and CDR2: LNHDA, SQIVND (reference sequence). The CDR3 sequence: CASSTHPRGREQYF. The DNA for the CDR3 is TGTGCCAGTAGTACCCACCCCCGAGGGCGCGAGCAGTACTTC.

This chain connects TRBV9 to TRBJ2-2; no clear D. V was cut by 0 bases and J by 5 bases, with 5 bases left in between. CDR1 and CDR2 (germline): SGDLS, YYNGEE. This CDR3 has 13 amino acids. CDR3 sequence: CASSVVETGELFF. CDR3 coding DNA: TGTGCCAGCAGCGTAGTGGAGACCGGGGAGCTGTTTTTT.

The V call is TRBV5-1, the J call TRBJ1-4; 11 bases are shared with TRBD1. Germline V gene lookup returns CDR1 SGHRS and CDR2 YFSETQ. V lost 0 bases and J lost 7; bases outside the gene matches: 5. This CDR3 region has 16 residues. The CDR3 loop is CASSLGTGGFSEKLFF. CDR3 bases: TGCGCCAGCAGCTTGGGGACAGGGGGCTTTAGTGAAAAACTGTTTTTT.

The chain uses TRBV4-3 and TRBJ1-5, with TRBD1 matching 8 bases. Germline V gene data show CDR1 as LGHNA and CDR2 as YSLEER. The junction had 11 bases not matched to a gene; V was cut back by 0 bases and J by 7 bases. CDR3 length: 17 residues. CDR3 in amino acids: CASSQEIGAGGGQPQHF. The CDR3 nucleotides read TGCGCCAGCAGCCAAGAGATCGGGGCAGGGGGCGGACAGCCCCAGCATTTT.

The rearrangement links TRBV5-4 to TRBJ2-3; 7 bases are shared with TRBD1. CDR1 is SGHNT, CDR2 YYREEE, per germline (reference sequence). The CDR3 extends over 16 amino acids. After removal of 9 bases from V and 8 bases from J, the junction contained 21 bases not matched to a gene. The CDR3 here is CATRNIQGQGGGTQYF. The DNA for the CDR3 is TGTGCCACCCGAAACATACAGGGGCAAGGCGGTGGTACGCAGTATTTT. The whole variable domain, filled in from reference TRBV5-4 and TRBJ2-3, reads ETGVTQSPTHLIKTRGQQVTLRCSSQSGHNTVSWYQQALGQGPQFIFQYYREEENGRGNFPPRFSGLQFPNYSSELNVNALELDDSALYLCATRNIQGQGGGTQYFGPGTRLTVL.

The chain recombines TRBV10-3 with TRBJ1-6; 12 positions match TRBD1. The CDR3 is 16 residues long. Germline V gene sequence: CDR1 ENHRY, CDR2 SYGVKD. Unmatched junction bases numbered 10, after V lost 5 bases and J lost 11 bases. CDR3 loop: CAISSSGTGGATPLHF. The CDR3 bases are TGTGCCATCAGTTCCTCCGGGACAGGGGGCGCGACACCCCTCCACTTT.

The chain carries TRBV5-6 and TRBJ2-7; perhaps TRBD2 as D (5 bases). The CDR3 contains 15 residues. In germline, CDR1 is SGHDT, CDR2 YYEEEE. V was cut by 0 bases and J by 0 bases, with 10 bases left in between. In DNA form, the CDR3 reads TGTGCCAGCAGCTTGGTTTCTGGGAGCTCCTACGAGCAGTACTTC. Residues: CASSLVSGSSYEQYF. Combining the CDR3 with reference TRBV5-6 and TRBJ2-7 gives the whole variable domain DAGVTQSPTHLIKTRGQQVTLRCSPKSGHDTVSWYQQALGQGPQFIFQYYEEEERQRGNFPDRFSGHQFPNYSSELNVNALLLGDSALYLCASSLVSGSSYEQYFGPGTRLTVT.

The chain couples TRBV27 to TRBJ1-1; tentative D call: TRBD1 (5 bases). Between the trimmed V and J ends, which lost 3 bases and 1 base, there was a span of 15 bases. Per the germline V gene, CDR1 is MNHEY and CDR2 is SMNVEV (reference sequence). The CDR3 consists of 16 residues. In nucleotides, the CDR3 is TGTGCCAGCAGTTTCGGGACGCGTCCCTCGAACACTGAAGCTTTCTTT. This sequence encodes CASSFGTRPSNTEAFF.